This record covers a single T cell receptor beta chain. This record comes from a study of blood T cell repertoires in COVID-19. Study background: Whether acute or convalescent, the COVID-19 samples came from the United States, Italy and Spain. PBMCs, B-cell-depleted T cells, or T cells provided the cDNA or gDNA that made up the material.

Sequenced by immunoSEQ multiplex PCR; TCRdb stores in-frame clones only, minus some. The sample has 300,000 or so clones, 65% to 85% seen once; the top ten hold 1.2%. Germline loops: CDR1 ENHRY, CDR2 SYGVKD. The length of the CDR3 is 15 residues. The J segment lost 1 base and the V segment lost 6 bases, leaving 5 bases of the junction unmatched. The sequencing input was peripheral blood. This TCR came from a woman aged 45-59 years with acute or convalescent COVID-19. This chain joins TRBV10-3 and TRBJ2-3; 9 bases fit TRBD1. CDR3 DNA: TGTGCCATCAGGGAAACAGGGGGCGGCACAGATACGCAGTATTTT. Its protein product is CAIRETGGGTDTQYF.